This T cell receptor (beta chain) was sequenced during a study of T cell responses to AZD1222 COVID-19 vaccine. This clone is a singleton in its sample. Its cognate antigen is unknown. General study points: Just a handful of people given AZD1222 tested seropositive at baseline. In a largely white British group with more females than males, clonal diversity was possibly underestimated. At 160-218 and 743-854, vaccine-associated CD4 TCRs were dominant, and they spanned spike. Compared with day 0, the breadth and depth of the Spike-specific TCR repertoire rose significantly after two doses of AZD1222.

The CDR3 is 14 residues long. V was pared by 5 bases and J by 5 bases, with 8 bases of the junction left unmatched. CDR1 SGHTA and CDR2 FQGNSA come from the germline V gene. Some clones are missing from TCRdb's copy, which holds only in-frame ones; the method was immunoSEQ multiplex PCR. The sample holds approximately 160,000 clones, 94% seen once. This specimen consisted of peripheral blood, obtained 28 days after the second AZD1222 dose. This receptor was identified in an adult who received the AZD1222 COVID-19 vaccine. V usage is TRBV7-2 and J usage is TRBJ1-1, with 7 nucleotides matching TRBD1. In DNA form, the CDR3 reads TGTGCCAGCAGCGCCAGACAGGGAAGAACTGAAGCTTTCTTT. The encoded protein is CASSARQGRTEAFF.